This T cell receptor (beta chain) derives from a study of blood T cell repertoires in COVID-19. The V gene lost 1 base and the J gene lost 0 bases, with 4 bases spanning the gap. There are 14 residues in the CDR3. Germline CDR1 MGHRA, CDR2 YSYEKL. Generated by immunoSEQ multiplex PCR, the TCRdb table keeps only in-frame clones and is missing some. The repertoire holds roughly 95,000 clones, almost 85% seen once, with approximately 6.7% in the top ten. V is TRBV4-1 and J is TRBJ1-3; the D is unclear. Sequencing input: peripheral blood. The TCR comes from a man aged 45-65 years with active or convalescent COVID-19. This CDR3 reads CASSQVVSGNTIYF. CDR3 bases: TGCGCCAGCAGCCAAGTAGTCTCTGGAAACACCATATATTTT.